The 14 T cell receptor beta chains reported below all come from one sample, sequenced in a study of beta chain features in type 1 diabetes. Every bit of the isolated RNA underwent reverse transcription, so sequencing read expressed TCRB transcripts. The assay was immunoSEQ multiplex PCR, and TCRdb's table has in-frame clones only and misses some. The table includes fewer than 550,000 clones, about an eighth detected once. Sample: naive CD4+ T cells from blood. Receptors were obtained from a woman aged 18-29 years in good health.

CDR3 sequence reads: CASSTPVRDEQYV. CDR3 DNA: TGTGCCAGCAGTACCCCTGTTAGGGACGAGCAGTACGTC. The rearrangement links TRBV28 to TRBJ2-7; no firm D call. The germline V gene has CDR1 MDHEN and CDR2 SYDVKM. The CDR3 sequence is 13 residues long. V was shortened by 5 bases and J by 5 bases, with 13 bases between the two germline ends.

The chain employs TRBV7-2 and TRBJ2-7, with a possible D match to TRBD1 (6 bases). Looked up from germline, CDR1 is SGHTA and CDR2 is FQGNSA. CDR3 length: 14 amino acids. Deletions cut 5 bases from V and 1 base from J, with 12 bases between. The CDR3 DNA follows: TGTGCCAGCAGCCCTACAGGGCTATCCTACGAGCAGTACGTC. The encoded protein is CASSPTGLSYEQYV.

This clone was seen more than once but under ten times. This chain uses TRBV29-1 with TRBJ2-2, with D possibly TRBD1 on 6 matching bases. The CDR3 extends over 14 amino acids. The V gene lost 6 bases and the J gene lost 1 base, with 12 bases spanning the gap. The germline gives CDR1 SQVTM, CDR2 ANQGSEA. CDR3 DNA: TGCAGCGTACTCCGGGGACAGAACACCGGGGAGCTGTTTTTT. This translates into CSVLRGQNTGELFF.

This chain joins TRBV2 and TRBJ2-1; TRBD1 might be the D (6 bases). Trimming stripped 9 bases from V and 4 bases from J, with 16 bases between. The CDR3 runs 14 residues. Per the germline V gene, CDR1 is SNHLY and CDR2 is FYNNEI. The CDR3 protein is CASTRQALYNEQFF. The CDR3 DNA follows: TGTGCCAGTACCAGACAGGCCCTATACAATGAGCAGTTCTTC.

The genes are TRBV7-2 and TRBJ2-4, with unresolved D. Trimming pared 1 base from V and 1 base from J, leaving 8 bases between. Germline V CDR1 and CDR2: SGHTA, FQGNSA. The length of the CDR3 is 15 residues. DNA for the CDR3: TGTGCCAGCAGCTTAGGCGACAATGCCAAAAACATTCAGTACTTC. It translates to CASSLGDNAKNIQYF.

The chain carries TRBV29-1 and TRBJ2-1; D remains unclear. Looked up from germline, CDR1 is SQVTM and CDR2 is ANQGSEA. The ends were cut back, 3 bases at V and 9 bases at J, with 27 bases in the middle. This CDR3 is built from 17 residues. The CDR3, as DNA: TGCAGCGTTGAGTTCGGAAGGTGGTCTATCTTCGCCCGTGAGCAGTTCTTC. Its translation is CSVEFGRWSIFAREQFF.

In this sample, this clone turned up a few times. Other DNA sequences in this specimen translate into the identical CDR3. The CDR3 here is CASSPPTLETQYF. For the CDR3, the DNA is TGTGCCAGCTCACCACCGACTTTGGAGACCCAGTACTTC. The gene calls are TRBV18 and TRBJ2-5; D is ambiguous. The germline gives CDR1 KGHSH, CDR2 LQKENI. The CDR3 is 13 amino acids. Trimming pared 0 bases from V and 5 bases from J, leaving 7 bases between. Supplemented by reference TRBV18 and TRBJ2-5, the full variable domain reads NAGVMQNPRHLVRRRGQEARLRCSPMKGHSHVYWYRQLPEEGLKFMVYLQKENIIDESGMPKERFSAEFPKEGPSILRIQQVVRGDSAAYFCASSPPTLETQYFGPGTRLLVL.

The chain employs TRBV6-5 and TRBJ2-3, with a tentative D call TRBD2 (6 bases). V lost 6 bases and J 3 bases, leaving 13 bases between the germline ends. Germline V gene sequence: CDR1 MNHEY, CDR2 SVGAGI. The CDR3 sequence is 14 residues long. CDR3 sequence (DNA): TGTGCCAGCAGCAATGGGGGGTGGACAGATACGCAGTATTTT. It yields the protein CASSNGGWTDTQYF.

This clone was found a few times. The rearrangement uses TRBV7-9 and TRBJ2-5; possibly TRBD1 for D (6 bases). Germline CDR1 and CDR2: SEHNR and FQNEAQ (reference sequence). CDR3 length: 14 amino acids. Deletions cut 4 bases from V and 2 bases from J, with 11 bases between. The CDR3 protein is CASSSQQGQETQYF. DNA for the CDR3: TGTGCCAGCAGCTCTCAACAGGGTCAAGAGACCCAGTACTTC.

The genes are TRBV27 and TRBJ2-5; TRBD1 matches 8 bases. The trim removed 4 bases at V and 5 bases at J, leaving 9 bases unmatched. In germline, CDR1 is MNHEY, CDR2 SMNVEV (reference sequence). CDR3 length equals 15 residues. Here the CDR3 reads CASSSRTGLGETQYF. In nucleotides, the CDR3 is TGTGCCAGCAGTTCCCGGACAGGGTTGGGCGAGACCCAGTACTTC.

This clone has just a few counts. The CDR3 region has the DNA TGCGCCACCAAGGCGGGTAAGGTCACAGATACGCAGTATTTT. It specifies CATKAGKVTDTQYF. The chain has TRBV5-1 and TRBJ2-3; the D gene is possibly TRBD2 (5 bases). CDR3 length: 14 amino acids. Trimming cost V 9 bases and J 2 bases, with 16 bases left between them. Germline CDR1 and CDR2: SGHRS and YFSETQ.

This clone has only a few counts. The chain uses TRBV4-3 and TRBJ2-2; 7 bases fit TRBD2. The CDR3 spans 15 residues. Germline V lookup: CDR1 LGHNA, CDR2 YSLEER. V dropped 0 bases and J dropped 5; count of bases not matched to a gene: 3. The DNA for the CDR3 is TGCGCCAGCAGCCAAGATTCGCGGGGGACCGGGGAGCTGTTTTTT. Residues: CASSQDSRGTGELFF.

This clone has just a few counts. This chain connects TRBV4-3 to TRBJ2-5; 7 nucleotides match TRBD2. Germline CDR1 is LGHNA and CDR2 is YSLEER. The CDR3 has 17 residues. The trim removed 4 bases at V and 0 bases at J, leaving 11 bases unmatched. For the CDR3, the DNA is TGCGCCAGCAGCCCGGCGGGAAGCGGGATGTACCAAGAGACCCAGTACTTC. Amino acid sequence: CASSPAGSGMYQETQYF.

This clone was counted a few times. The genes are TRBV29-1 and TRBJ1-2, with D possibly matching TRBD1 (6 bases). Trimming left V 3 bases short and J 4 bases short, with 18 bases between. In germline, CDR1 is SQVTM, CDR2 ANQGSEA. The CDR3 totals 15 residues. CDR3 in amino acids: CSVDATGPGSYGYTF. In DNA, the CDR3 is TGCAGCGTTGATGCGACAGGCCCCGGGAGCTATGGCTACACCTTC.